The clone carrying this T cell receptor beta chain was found a few times. Germline assignment: CDR1 MNHEY and CDR2 SMNVEV (reference sequence). Trimming pared 3 bases from V and 3 bases from J, leaving 18 bases between. CDR3 size: 17 residues. In the study's own analysis: The assay estimated nucleated cells by amplifying reference gene primers. The table came from immunoSEQ multiplex PCR; TCRdb's copy has only in-frame clones and leaves some out. V, J and clone size were drawn from that table, and D and trimming were deduced from the DNA. Of approximately 150,000 clones in the sample, less than 85% were seen once. The sample is drawn from a study of blood T cell repertoires in COVID-19. Overall study: Sources were T cells, B-cell-depleted T cells, or PBMCs; the material itself was cDNA or gDNA.

The gene calls are TRBV27 and TRBJ1-5; perhaps TRBD1 as D (6 bases). Sequencing was performed on peripheral blood. This TCR derives from a woman of 80 years or more with acute or convalescent COVID-19. CDR3: CASSFRRQGNSNQPQHF. The CDR3 nucleotides are TGTGCCAGCAGTTTCCGCCGGCAGGGGAATTCCAATCAGCCCCAGCATTTT.